These T cell receptor beta chains were read from a single sample in a study of cytomegalovirus exposure and HLA in healthy donors. Generated by immunoSEQ multiplex PCR, the TCRdb table keeps only in-frame clones and is missing some. The repertoire holds some 180,000 clones, with roughly 85% as singletons. Sample: PBMCs. These receptors originate from a woman aged 50 to 60 in good health and CMV-seronegative. CDR3s leave out the opening cysteine and the closing phenylalanine or tryptophan.

V gene	J gene	CDR3 protein
TRBV7-9	TRBJ2-2	ASSPMTSDAPNTGELF
TRBV6-5	TRBJ1-2	ASRALSGYT
TRBV6-5	TRBJ2-2	ASSYSAGLAGELF
TRBV5-1	TRBJ2-7	ASSPGQGSYEQY
TRBV18	TRBJ1-3	ASSQTTGEISGNTIY
TRBV7-2	TRBJ2-3	ASTLADTQY
TRBV27	TRBJ2-5	ASSLKGLAGGNQETQY
TRBV19	TRBJ1-4	ASSIAGTANEKLF
TRBV6-5	TRBJ1-2	ASSLRAETYGYT
TRBV7-8	TRBJ2-7	ASSPGTSGRREQY
TRBV6-5	TRBJ2-1	ASSLDLAGVREQF
TRBV11-2	TRBJ1-1	ASSPETGNTEAF
TRBV11-2	TRBJ1-1	ASSLDRGRATEAF
TRBV6-5	TRBJ2-5	ASSPPKARGETQY
TRBV11-1	TRBJ2-2	ASSLGTSIRELF
TRBV9	TRBJ1-1	ASSLGGVSEAF
TRBV7-2	TRBJ2-2	ASSLVAGILTGELF
TRBV7-9	TRBJ2-3	ASLRTDTDTQY
TRBV5-1	NA	ASSSRPTSGRSYEQY
TRBV10-3	TRBJ2-7	AISGGLGDEQY
TRBV28	TRBJ1-5	ASSLTPLVGSGNQPQH
TRBV28	TRBJ1-2	ASSLGARGGNYGYT
TRBV4-1	TRBJ1-1	ASSQERDSLRTEAF
TRBV7-2	TRBJ1-1	ASSLMGGGDTEAF
TRBV6-4	TRBJ2-3	ASSERAGGGGDTQY
TRBV27	TRBJ2-1	ASSLQSRYEQF
TRBV5-1	TRBJ2-7	ASSPPTSGSYEQY
TRBV27	TRBJ2-3	ASSPYPRTSGRAGQDTQY
TRBV28	TRBJ2-7	ASKKPGQGSYEQY
TRBV30	TRBJ1-5	AWSVAGALSNQPQH
TRBV19	TRBJ2-1	ASRDRGSYNEQF
TRBV28	TRBJ2-3	ASRVAGEFTDTQY
TRBV6-6	TRBJ2-7	ASSYPQGAGEQY
TRBV19	TRBJ1-2	ASIDRRQGDNYGYT
TRBV18	TRBJ2-1	ASSPAMGGNSYNEQF
TRBV30	TRBJ1-5	AWNAGGRQPQH
TRBV28	TRBJ1-1	ASSWSGTGGRVTEAF
TRBV9	TRBJ2-7	ASSIRVQAGGYHEQY
TRBV4-3	TRBJ2-7	ASSQDRSGRAYEQY
TRBV4-3	TRBJ1-2	ASSYGQDYT
TRBV28	TRBJ1-5	ASSFREVNQPQH
TRBV27	TRBJ2-1	ASTWTTSSYNEQF
TRBV19	TRBJ1-1	ASSHDAGAYTEAF
TRBV7-9	TRBJ2-7	ASSPGQGGSYEQY
TRBV28	TRBJ2-2	ASRSAVEELF
TRBV7-2	TRBJ2-7	ASSSQAGGLSREQY
TRBV7-9	TRBJ2-3	ASSQGTSTDTQY
TRBV6-5	TRBJ2-7	ASSSTGVRFYEQY
TRBV10-3	TRBJ2-1	AISESGLAGGEQF
TRBV9	TRBJ2-5	ASSAPGGKETQY